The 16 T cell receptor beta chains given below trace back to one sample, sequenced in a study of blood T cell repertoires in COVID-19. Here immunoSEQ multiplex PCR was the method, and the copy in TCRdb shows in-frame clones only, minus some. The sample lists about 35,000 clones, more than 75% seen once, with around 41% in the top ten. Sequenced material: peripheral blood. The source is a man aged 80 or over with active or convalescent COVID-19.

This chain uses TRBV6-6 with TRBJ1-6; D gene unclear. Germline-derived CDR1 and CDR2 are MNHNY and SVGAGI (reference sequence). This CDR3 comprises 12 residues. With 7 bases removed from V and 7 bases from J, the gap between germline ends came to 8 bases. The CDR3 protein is CASNLGNSPLHF. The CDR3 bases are TGTGCCAGCAATCTGGGCAATTCACCCCTCCACTTT.

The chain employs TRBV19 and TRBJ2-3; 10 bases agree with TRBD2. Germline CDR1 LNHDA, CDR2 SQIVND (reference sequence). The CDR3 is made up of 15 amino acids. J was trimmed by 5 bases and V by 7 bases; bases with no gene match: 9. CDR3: CASTLGSSGRDTQYF. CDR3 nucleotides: TGTGCCAGTACCTTGGGGTCTAGCGGGAGAGATACGCAGTATTTT.

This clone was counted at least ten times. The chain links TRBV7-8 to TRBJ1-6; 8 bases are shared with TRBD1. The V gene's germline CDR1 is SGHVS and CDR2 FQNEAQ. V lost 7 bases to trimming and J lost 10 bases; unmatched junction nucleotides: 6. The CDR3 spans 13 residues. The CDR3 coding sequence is TGTGCCAGCACGGACAGGGTCGCCTCACCCCTCCACTTT. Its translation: CASTDRVASPLHF.

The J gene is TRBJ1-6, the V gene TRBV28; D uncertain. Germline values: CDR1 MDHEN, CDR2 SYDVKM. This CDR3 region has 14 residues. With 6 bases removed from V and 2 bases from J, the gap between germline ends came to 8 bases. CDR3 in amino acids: CASRRVPYNSPLHF. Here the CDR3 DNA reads TGTGCCAGCAGGAGAGTACCCTATAATTCACCCCTCCACTTT. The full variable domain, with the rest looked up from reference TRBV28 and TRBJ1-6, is DVKVTQSSRYLVKRTGEKVFLECVQDMDHENMFWYRQDPGLGLRLIYFSYDVKMKEKGDIPEGYSVSREKKERFSLILESASTNQTSMYLCASRRVPYNSPLHFGNGTRLTVT.

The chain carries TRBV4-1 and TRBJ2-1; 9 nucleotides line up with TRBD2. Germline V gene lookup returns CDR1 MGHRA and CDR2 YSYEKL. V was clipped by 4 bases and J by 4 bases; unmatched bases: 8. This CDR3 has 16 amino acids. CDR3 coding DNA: TGCGCCAGCAGCCGGGGGGAGACTAGCGGATACAATGAGCAGTTCTTC. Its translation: CASSRGETSGYNEQFF.

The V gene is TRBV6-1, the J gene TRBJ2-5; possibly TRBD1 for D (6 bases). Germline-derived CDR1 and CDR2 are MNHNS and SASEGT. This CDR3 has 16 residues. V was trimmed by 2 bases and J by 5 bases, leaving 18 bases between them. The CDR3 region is CASSENRAYQEETQYF. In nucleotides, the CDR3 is TGTGCCAGCAGTGAAAACAGGGCATACCAGGAGGAGACCCAGTACTTC.

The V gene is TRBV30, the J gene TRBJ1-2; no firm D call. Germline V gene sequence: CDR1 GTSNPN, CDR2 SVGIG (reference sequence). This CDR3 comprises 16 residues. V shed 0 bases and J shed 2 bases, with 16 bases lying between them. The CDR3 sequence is CAWSVRMEGGNYGYTF. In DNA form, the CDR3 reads TGTGCCTGGAGTGTACGAATGGAAGGAGGGAACTATGGCTACACCTTC.

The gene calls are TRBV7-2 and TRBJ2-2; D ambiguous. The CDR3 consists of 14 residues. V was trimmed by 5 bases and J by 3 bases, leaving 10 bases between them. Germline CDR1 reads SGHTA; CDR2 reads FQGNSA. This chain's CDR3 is CASSLFGDTGELFF. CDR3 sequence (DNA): TGTGCCAGCAGCCTCTTTGGAGACACCGGGGAGCTGTTTTTT.

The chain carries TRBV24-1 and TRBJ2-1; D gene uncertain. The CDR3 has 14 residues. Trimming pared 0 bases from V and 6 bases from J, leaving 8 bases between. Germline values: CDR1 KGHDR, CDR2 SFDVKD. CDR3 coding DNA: TGTGCCACCAGTGATTTGACTGGTTCCAATGAGCAGTTCTTC. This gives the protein CATSDLTGSNEQFF.

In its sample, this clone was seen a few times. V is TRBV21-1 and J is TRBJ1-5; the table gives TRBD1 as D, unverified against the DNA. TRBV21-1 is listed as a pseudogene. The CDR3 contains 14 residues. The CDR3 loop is CASSRRDRNQPQHF. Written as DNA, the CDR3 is TGTGCCAGCAGCAGGAGGGACAGGAATCAGCCCCAGCATTTT.

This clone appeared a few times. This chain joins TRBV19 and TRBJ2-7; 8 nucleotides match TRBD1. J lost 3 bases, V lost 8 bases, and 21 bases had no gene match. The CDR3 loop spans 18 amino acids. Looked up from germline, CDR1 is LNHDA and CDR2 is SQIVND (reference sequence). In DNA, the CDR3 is TGTGCCAGTTCTCGATCCCCAGGGGGCGCAGGGGGTTACTACGAGCAGTACTTC. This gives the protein CASSRSPGGAGGYYEQYF.

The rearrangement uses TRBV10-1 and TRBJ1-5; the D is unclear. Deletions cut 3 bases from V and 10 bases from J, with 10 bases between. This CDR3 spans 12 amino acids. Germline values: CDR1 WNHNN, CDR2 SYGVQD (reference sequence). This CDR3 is CASSDGLLPQHF. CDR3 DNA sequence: TGCGCCAGCAGTGATGGGCTACTCCCCCAGCATTTT.

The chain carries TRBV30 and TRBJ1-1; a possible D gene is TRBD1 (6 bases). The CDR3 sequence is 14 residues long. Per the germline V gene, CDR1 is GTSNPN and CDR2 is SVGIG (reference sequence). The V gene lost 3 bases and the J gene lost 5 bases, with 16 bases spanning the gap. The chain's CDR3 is CAWSTLQGQTEAFF. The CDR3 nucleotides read TGTGCCTGGAGCACATTACAGGGTCAAACTGAAGCTTTCTTT.

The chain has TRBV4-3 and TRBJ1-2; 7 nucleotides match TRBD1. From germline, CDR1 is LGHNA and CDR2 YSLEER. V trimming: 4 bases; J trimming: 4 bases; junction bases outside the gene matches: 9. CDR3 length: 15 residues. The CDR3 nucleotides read TGCGCCAGCAGCCCTACAAGCACAGGGGCCTATGGCTACACCTTC. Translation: CASSPTSTGAYGYTF.

Here the CDR3 reads CASSQGQLRSHGYTF. CDR3 DNA sequence: TGTGCCAGCAGCCAAGGCCAATTGAGGAGTCATGGCTACACCTTC. This chain links TRBV3-1 (or the pseudogene TRBV3-2) with TRBJ1-2; D is ambiguous. This CDR3 contains 15 residues. Germline loops: CDR1 LGHDT, CDR2 YNNKEL (reference sequence). Deletions cut 1 base from V and 6 bases from J, with 15 bases between.

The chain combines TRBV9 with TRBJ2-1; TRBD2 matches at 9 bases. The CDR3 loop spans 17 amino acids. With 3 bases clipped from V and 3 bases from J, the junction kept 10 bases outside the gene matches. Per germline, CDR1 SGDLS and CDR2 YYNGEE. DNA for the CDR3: TGTGCCAGCAGCGCCCCCTTTAGCGGGAGTATCTACAATGAGCAGTTCTTC. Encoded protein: CASSAPFSGSIYNEQFF.